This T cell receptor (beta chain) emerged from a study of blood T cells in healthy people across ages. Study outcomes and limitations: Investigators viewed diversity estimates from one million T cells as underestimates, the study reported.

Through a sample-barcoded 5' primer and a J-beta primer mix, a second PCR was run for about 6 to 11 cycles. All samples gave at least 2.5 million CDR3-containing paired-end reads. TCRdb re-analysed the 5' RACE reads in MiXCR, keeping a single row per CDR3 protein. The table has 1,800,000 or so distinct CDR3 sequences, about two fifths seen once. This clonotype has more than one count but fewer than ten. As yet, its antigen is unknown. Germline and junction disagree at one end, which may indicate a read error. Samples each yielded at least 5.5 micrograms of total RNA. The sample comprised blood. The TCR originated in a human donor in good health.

CDR3 sequence reads: CASSYSAGQGTYGQYF. The DNA of the CDR3 is TGTGCCAGCAGTTACTCTGCGGGACAGGGAACCTACGGGCAGTACTTC. The chain employs TRBV6-5 and TRBJ2-7; 9 bases align to TRBD1. CDR3 length: 16 amino acids. Looked up from germline, CDR1 is MNHEY and CDR2 is SVGAGI.